This TCR beta chain derives from a study of CD8 T cell repertoires and HIV-1 epitope variants. Study at large: Twenty-five autologous and known Gag and Nef epitope variant peptides each stimulated T cells separately. 1M T cells were kept uncultured as a baseline. Enriched T cells were co-cultured with equal numbers of autologous T cell-negative antigen-presenting cells.

On the immunoSEQ platform, TCR beta CDR3s were sequenced at survey depth. Assay used: immunoSEQ multiplex PCR; TCRdb lists only in-frame clones, some missing. The data hold 90,000 or so clones, with approximately 70% observed a single time. V was clipped by 6 bases and J by 3 bases; unmatched bases: 3. The germline gives CDR1 KGHSH, CDR2 LQKENI. The CDR3 is made up of 13 amino acids. The specimen was uncultured baseline CD8+ T cells from peripheral blood mononuclear cells (PBMCs). The V gene is TRBV18, the J gene TRBJ1-1; 8 bases fit TRBD1. This clonotype originated in a male donor with HIV. In DNA, the CDR3 is TGTGCCAGCTCTCAGGACAGGGACACTGAAGCTTTCTTT. It encodes CASSQDRDTEAFF.